The 25 T cell receptor beta chains below were found in one sample sequenced in a study of blood T cell repertoires in COVID-19. The repertoire was sequenced with immunoSEQ multiplex PCR; TCRdb's copy has only in-frame clones and lacks some. Of a few hundred thousand clones listed, 89% are singletons. The sample comprised peripheral blood. These receptors were taken from a middle-aged man with acute or convalescent COVID-19.

The chain couples TRBV2 to TRBJ1-6; D remains unclear. Looked up from germline, CDR1 is SNHLY and CDR2 is FYNNEI. The CDR3 runs to 14 residues. Trimming shortened V by 2 bases and J by 10 bases, and 12 bases separated the two germline ends. The CDR3 coding sequence is TGTGCCAGCAGTGAATACGGGGTAGAATCACCCCTCCACTTT. As protein: CASSEYGVESPLHF.

The gene calls are TRBV9 and TRBJ2-1; D possibly corresponds to TRBD2 (6 bases). V was shortened by 0 bases and J by 1 base, with 8 bases between the two germline ends. Per germline, CDR1 SGDLS and CDR2 YYNGEE. The CDR3 spans 15 residues. The CDR3 DNA follows: TGTGCCAGCAGCGTAGCGGCGGGGTCCTACAATGAGCAGTTCTTC. This translates into CASSVAAGSYNEQFF.

The V gene is TRBV5-5, the J gene TRBJ1-6; a possible D gene is TRBD1 (6 bases). Germline values: CDR1 SGHKS, CDR2 YYEKEE (reference sequence). V was trimmed by 7 bases and J by 7 bases, leaving 9 bases between them. The CDR3 covers 12 residues. The CDR3 loop reads CASGQSNSPLHF. In DNA form, the CDR3 reads TGTGCCAGCGGACAGAGCAATTCACCCCTCCACTTT.

The V call is TRBV5-1, the J call TRBJ1-1; D is ambiguous. Germline assignment: CDR1 SGHRS and CDR2 YFSETQ. The CDR3 has 14 amino acids. The V end was cut by 0 bases, the J end by 2 bases, with 8 bases between. CDR3 nucleotides: TGCGCCAGCAGCTTGGACAGTCCTAACACTGAAGCTTTCTTT. This translates into CASSLDSPNTEAFF.

V and J are TRBV14 and TRBJ2-1; D unclear. The germline V and J ends were trimmed by 3 bases and 9 bases, with 15 bases remaining between them. The CDR3 has 14 amino acids. Germline lookup yields CDR1 SGHDN and CDR2 FVKESK. CDR3 region: CASSQLASSSEQFF. DNA of the CDR3: TGTGCCAGCAGCCAGCTTGCTAGTTCCTCTGAGCAGTTCTTC.

The chain recombines TRBV28 with TRBJ2-7; TRBD1 aligns across 10 bases. The CDR3 length is 13 residues. Germline CDR1 reads MDHEN; CDR2 reads SYDVKM. The V and J ends lost 10 bases and 6 bases, in that order; junction bases with no gene match: 9. The DNA for the CDR3 is TGTGCCATCAGGACAGGGGGATATTCCGAGCAGTACTTC. Translated: CAIRTGGYSEQYF.

The CDR3 region is CASSLNTYQPQHF. The CDR3 DNA reads TGTGCCAGCAGCTTAAACACCTATCAGCCCCAGCATTTT. The chain carries TRBV7-6 and TRBJ1-5, with unresolved D. The V and J ends lost 2 bases and 5 bases respectively, with 7 bases between them. CDR3 size: 13 residues. Per the germline V gene, CDR1 is SGHVS and CDR2 is FNYEAQ.

The chain joins TRBV2 to TRBJ1-2; D is uncertain. The CDR3 consists of 14 residues. Per the germline V gene, CDR1 is SNHLY and CDR2 is FYNNEI. Trimming took off 4 bases at V and 4 bases at J, with 13 bases between the two ends. In DNA form, the CDR3 reads TGTGCCAGCAGTGTGGGAGTTCGTAGCTATGGCTACACCTTC. Translation gives CASSVGVRSYGYTF.

CDR3 loop: CASSPPDRVGDEKLFF. The CDR3 DNA reads as TGTGCCAGCAGCCCCCCAGACAGGGTCGGGGATGAAAAACTGTTTTTT. The gene calls are TRBV28 and TRBJ1-4; 7 bases fit TRBD1. The CDR3 is made up of 16 amino acids. Germline V gene lookup returns CDR1 MDHEN and CDR2 SYDVKM. With V trimmed by 6 bases and J by 6 bases, 13 bases remained unmatched.

The chain uses TRBV5-1 and TRBJ1-5; a possible D gene is TRBD1 (6 bases). V lost 4 bases, J lost 7 bases, and 15 bases lay in between. The germline V gene has CDR1 SGHRS and CDR2 YFSETQ. CDR3 length: 14 residues. CDR3 bases: TGCGCCAGCAGCGGGGGGGCTAGCGGGCAGCCCCAGCATTTT. Amino acids: CASSGGASGQPQHF.

The chain links TRBV28 to TRBJ2-7; the match to TRBD2 covers 14 bases. Unmatched junction bases numbered 1, after V lost 3 bases and J lost 3 bases. The CDR3 runs 15 residues. CDR1 is MDHEN, CDR2 SYDVKM, per germline. CDR3 in amino acids: CASSFGLAGGYEQYF. Written as DNA, the CDR3 is TGTGCCAGCAGTTTCGGACTAGCGGGAGGCTACGAGCAGTACTTC.

The chain recombines TRBV11-2 with TRBJ2-3; TRBD2 matches 11 bases. V gave up 0 bases and J gave up 3 bases; unmatched junction bases: 11. Germline V CDR1 and CDR2: SGHAT, FQNNGV. This CDR3 has 19 residues. In nucleotides, the CDR3 is TGTGCCAGCAGCTTAGATCCCGGGGGGCTAGCGGGAGGAACAGATACGCAGTATTTT. It codes for CASSLDPGGLAGGTDTQYF.

The rearrangement uses TRBV27 and TRBJ2-7, with unresolved D. This CDR3 has 13 amino acids. Germline V CDR1 and CDR2: MNHEY, SMNVEV (reference sequence). Trimming stripped 5 bases from V and 0 bases from J, with 8 bases between. CDR3 DNA sequence: TGTGCCAGCAGTCCCTCCAGCTCCTACGAGCAGTACTTC. Translating gives CASSPSSSYEQYF.

The chain uses TRBV18 and TRBJ2-1; 11 positions agree with TRBD1. After removal of 1 base from V and 9 bases from J, the junction contained 11 bases not matched to a gene. Germline CDR1 KGHSH, CDR2 LQKENI. This CDR3 comprises 17 residues. CDR3 loop: CASSPLPGQGDQGEQFF. In nucleotides, the CDR3 is TGTGCCAGCTCACCACTACCGGGACAGGGGGATCAGGGTGAGCAGTTCTTC.

CDR3 residues: CASSTQSSGNTIYF. The CDR3 nucleotides read TGTGCCAGCAGCACCCAGTCCTCTGGAAACACCATATATTTT. The chain combines TRBV7-6 with TRBJ1-3; D remains unclear. Trimming removed 5 bases at V and 0 bases at J, with 8 bases between. Germline V gene data show CDR1 as SGHVS and CDR2 as FNYEAQ. This CDR3 is 14 amino acids long.

The chain couples TRBV6-4 to TRBJ2-1; 12 bases agree with TRBD2. V lost 3 bases and J lost 4; bases outside the gene matches: 4. Germline V gives CDR1 MRHNA, CDR2 SNTAGT. CDR3 size: 16 residues. The chain's CDR3 is CASSETSGSMYNEQFF. CDR3 nucleotides: TGTGCCAGCAGTGAGACTAGCGGGAGTATGTACAATGAGCAGTTCTTC.

The chain employs TRBV5-1 and TRBJ2-7, with TRBD2 matching over 9 bases. Germline assignment: CDR1 SGHRS and CDR2 YFSETQ. J lost 2 bases, V lost 4 bases, and 4 bases had no gene match. There are 14 residues in the CDR3. The CDR3 DNA sequence: TGCGCCAGCAGCCTTAGCGGGAGCGCCTACGAGCAGTACTTC. It specifies CASSLSGSAYEQYF.

The rearrangement uses TRBV29-1 and TRBJ1-5; D gene unclear. This CDR3 spans 13 amino acids. Deletions cut 5 bases from V and 0 bases from J, with 8 bases between. CDR1 is SQVTM and CDR2 is ANQGSEA in the germline V gene. The CDR3 reads CSVIPNSNQPQHF. The CDR3 DNA reads as TGCAGCGTTATCCCAAATAGCAATCAGCCCCAGCATTTT.

The chain combines TRBV19 with TRBJ1-1; 8 nucleotides line up with TRBD1. Germline CDR1 and CDR2: LNHDA and SQIVND (reference sequence). This CDR3 spans 14 amino acids. J was trimmed by 3 bases and V by 6 bases; bases with no gene match: 6. The CDR3 here is CASRPTGVYTEAFF. The DNA for the CDR3 is TGTGCCAGTAGACCGACAGGGGTGTACACTGAAGCTTTCTTT.

This chain joins TRBV12-5 and TRBJ1-2, with no clear D. The CDR3 sequence is 14 residues long. CDR1 and CDR2 from the germline V gene are LGHNT and FRNRAP. The V gene lost 2 bases and the J gene lost 3 bases, with 10 bases spanning the gap. CDR3 amino acids: CASGLTGPYYGYTF. CDR3 sequence (DNA): TGTGCTAGTGGTTTGACGGGTCCATACTATGGCTACACCTTC.

The gene calls are TRBV6-2 or TRBV6-3 and TRBJ2-7, with 9 bases lining up with TRBD1. This CDR3 is built from 15 residues. With 5 bases clipped from V and 6 bases from J, the junction kept 11 bases outside the gene matches. The germline V gene has CDR1 MNHEY and CDR2 SVGEGT. The CDR3 is CASSRTGAFAAEQYF. The CDR3 region has the DNA TGTGCCAGCAGTCGGACAGGGGCGTTCGCGGCCGAGCAGTACTTC.

The chain links TRBV3-1 (or the pseudogene TRBV3-2) to TRBJ1-2; TRBD1 aligns across 8 bases. This CDR3 is 14 amino acids long. Germline V gives CDR1 LGHDT, CDR2 YNNKEL (reference sequence). V was pared by 3 bases and J by 5 bases, with 5 bases of the junction left unmatched. The CDR3 coding sequence is TGTGCCAGCAGCCATACTACAGGGGGTTATGGCTACACCTTC. This codes for CASSHTTGGYGYTF.

The rearrangement links TRBV15 to TRBJ2-3, with 7 bases aligning to TRBD1. Germline CDR1 LNHNV, CDR2 YYDKDF (reference sequence). This CDR3 has 18 amino acids. Unmatched junction bases numbered 9, after V lost 0 bases and J lost 0 bases. CDR3 sequence: CATSRDSARDRSTDTQYF. CDR3 bases: TGTGCCACCAGCAGAGATAGTGCCAGGGACAGAAGCACAGATACGCAGTATTTT.

This clone was seen just once. This rearrangement joins TRBV9 to TRBJ1-2; no reliable D call. The V end lost 4 bases, the J end lost 8 bases, and 18 bases lay between the germline ends. The V gene's germline CDR1 is SGDLS and CDR2 YYNGEE. The CDR3 has 14 residues. The CDR3 spells CASSPQTAVLGYTF. CDR3 in DNA: TGTGCCAGCAGCCCGCAGACTGCCGTGCTGGGCTACACCTTC. Using reference TRBV9 and TRBJ1-2 for the parts outside the CDR3, the full variable domain is DSGVTQTPKHLITATGQRVTLRCSPRSGDLSVYWYQQSLDQGLQFLIQYYNGEERAKGNILERFSAQQFPDLHSELNLSSLELGDSALYFCASSPQTAVLGYTFGSGTRLTVV.

This clone has only one observation. This chain uses TRBV6-5 with TRBJ2-5; D perhaps matches TRBD2 (6 bases). The V gene's germline CDR1 is MNHEY and CDR2 SVGAGI. V lost 3 bases and J lost 2, with 13 bases in between. The CDR3 loop spans 15 amino acids. CDR3 bases: TGTGCCAGCAGTTATGCGGGGCTCCATCAAGAGACCCAGTACTTC. Translation gives CASSYAGLHQETQYF.